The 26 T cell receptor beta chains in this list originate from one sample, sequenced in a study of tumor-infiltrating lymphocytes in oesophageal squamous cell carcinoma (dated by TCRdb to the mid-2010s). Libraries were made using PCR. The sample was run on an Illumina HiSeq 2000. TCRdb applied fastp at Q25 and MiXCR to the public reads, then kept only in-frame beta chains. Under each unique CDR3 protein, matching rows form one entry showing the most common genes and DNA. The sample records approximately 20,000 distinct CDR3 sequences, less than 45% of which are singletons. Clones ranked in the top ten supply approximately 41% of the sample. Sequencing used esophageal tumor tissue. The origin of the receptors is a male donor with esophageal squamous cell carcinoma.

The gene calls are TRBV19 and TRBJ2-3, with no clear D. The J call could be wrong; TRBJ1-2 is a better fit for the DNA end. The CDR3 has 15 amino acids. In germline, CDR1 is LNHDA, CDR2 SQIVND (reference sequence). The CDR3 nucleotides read TGTGCCAGTAGTCTGATCACAGAAAGAAACTATGGCTACACCTTC. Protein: CASSLITERNYGYTF.

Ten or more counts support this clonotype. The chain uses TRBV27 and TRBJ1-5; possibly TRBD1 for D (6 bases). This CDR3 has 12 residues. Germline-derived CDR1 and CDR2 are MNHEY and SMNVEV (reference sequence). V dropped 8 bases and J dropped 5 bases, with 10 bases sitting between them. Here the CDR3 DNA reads TGTGCCAGCGGGGGGGGCTATCAGCCCCAGCATTTT. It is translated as CASGGGYQPQHF.

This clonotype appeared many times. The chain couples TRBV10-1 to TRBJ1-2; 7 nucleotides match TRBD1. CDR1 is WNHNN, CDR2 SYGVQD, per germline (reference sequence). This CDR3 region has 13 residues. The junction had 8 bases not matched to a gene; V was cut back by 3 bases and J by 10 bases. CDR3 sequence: CASSDRTGSIYTF. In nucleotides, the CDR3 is TGCGCCAGCAGTGATCGGACAGGAAGTATCTACACCTTC.

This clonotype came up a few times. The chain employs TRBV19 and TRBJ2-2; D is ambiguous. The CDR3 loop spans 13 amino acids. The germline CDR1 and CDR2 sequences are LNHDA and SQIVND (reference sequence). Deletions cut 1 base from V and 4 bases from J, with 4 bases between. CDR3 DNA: TGTGCCAGTAGTATAGGCCCCACCGGGGAGCTGTTTTTT. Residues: CASSIGPTGELFF.

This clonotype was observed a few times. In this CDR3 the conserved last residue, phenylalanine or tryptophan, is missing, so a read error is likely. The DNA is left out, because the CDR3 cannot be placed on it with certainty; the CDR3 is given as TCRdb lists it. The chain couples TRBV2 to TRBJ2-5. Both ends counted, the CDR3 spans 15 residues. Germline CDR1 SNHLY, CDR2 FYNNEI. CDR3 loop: CASSETHSGGYTFGS.

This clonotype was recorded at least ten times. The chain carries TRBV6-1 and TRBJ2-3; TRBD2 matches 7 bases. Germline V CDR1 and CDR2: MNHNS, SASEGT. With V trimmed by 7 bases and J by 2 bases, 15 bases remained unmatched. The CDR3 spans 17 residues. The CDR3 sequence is CASKLPPGLSYTDTQYF. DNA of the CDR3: TGTGCCAGCAAACTACCCCCGGGACTATCCTACACAGATACGCAGTATTTT.

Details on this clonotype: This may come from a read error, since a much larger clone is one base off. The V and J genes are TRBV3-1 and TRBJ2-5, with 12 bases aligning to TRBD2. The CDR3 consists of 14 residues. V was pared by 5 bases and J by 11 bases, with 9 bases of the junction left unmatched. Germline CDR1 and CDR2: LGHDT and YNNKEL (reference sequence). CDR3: CASSSRLAGAEQYF. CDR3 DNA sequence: TGTGCCAGCAGCTCTAGACTAGCGGGAGCTGAGCAGTACTTC.

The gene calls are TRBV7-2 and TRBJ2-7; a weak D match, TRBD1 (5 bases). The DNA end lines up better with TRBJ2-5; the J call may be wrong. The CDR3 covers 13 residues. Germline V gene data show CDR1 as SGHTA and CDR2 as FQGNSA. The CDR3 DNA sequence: TGTGCCAGCAGCGCTACAGGAGAGGAGACCCAGTACTTC. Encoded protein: CASSATGEETQYF.

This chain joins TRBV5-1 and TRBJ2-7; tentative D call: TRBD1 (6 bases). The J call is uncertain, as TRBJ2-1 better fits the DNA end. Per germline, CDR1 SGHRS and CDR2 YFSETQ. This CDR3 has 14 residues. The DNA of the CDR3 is TGCGCCAGCAGCGGTGGGGGCCTAGTCTATGAGCAGTTCTTC. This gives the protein CASSGGGLVYEQFF.

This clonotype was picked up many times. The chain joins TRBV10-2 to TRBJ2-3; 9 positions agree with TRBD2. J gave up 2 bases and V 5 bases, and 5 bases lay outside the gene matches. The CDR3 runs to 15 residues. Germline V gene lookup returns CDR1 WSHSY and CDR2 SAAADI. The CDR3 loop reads CASSKKREDTDTQYF. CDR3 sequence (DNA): TGCGCCAGCAGTAAAAAGCGGGAGGACACAGATACGCAGTATTTT.

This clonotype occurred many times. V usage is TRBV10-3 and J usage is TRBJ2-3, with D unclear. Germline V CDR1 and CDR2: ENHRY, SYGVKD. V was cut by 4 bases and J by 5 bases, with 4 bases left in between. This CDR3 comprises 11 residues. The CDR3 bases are TGTGCCATCAGTGTTGGAGATACGCAGTATTTT. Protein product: CAISVGDTQYF.

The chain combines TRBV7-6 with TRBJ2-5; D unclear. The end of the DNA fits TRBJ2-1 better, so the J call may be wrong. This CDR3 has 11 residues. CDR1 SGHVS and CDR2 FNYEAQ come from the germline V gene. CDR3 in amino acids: CASSFAREQFF. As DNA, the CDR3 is TGTGCCAGCAGCTTTGCACGGGAGCAGTTCTTC.

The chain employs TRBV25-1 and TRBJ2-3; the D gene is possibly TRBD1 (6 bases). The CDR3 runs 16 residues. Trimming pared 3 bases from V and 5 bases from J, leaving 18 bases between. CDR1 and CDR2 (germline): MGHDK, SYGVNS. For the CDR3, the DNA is TGTGCCAGCAGTGACGAAACAGGGCGCCTTCAAGATACGCAGTATTTT. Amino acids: CASSDETGRLQDTQYF.

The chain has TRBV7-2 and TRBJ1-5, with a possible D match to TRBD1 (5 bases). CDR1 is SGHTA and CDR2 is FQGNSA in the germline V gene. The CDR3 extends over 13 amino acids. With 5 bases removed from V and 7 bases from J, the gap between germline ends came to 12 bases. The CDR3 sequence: CASSPAGPQPQHF. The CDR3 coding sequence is TGTGCCAGCAGCCCCGCAGGGCCCCAGCCCCAGCATTTT.

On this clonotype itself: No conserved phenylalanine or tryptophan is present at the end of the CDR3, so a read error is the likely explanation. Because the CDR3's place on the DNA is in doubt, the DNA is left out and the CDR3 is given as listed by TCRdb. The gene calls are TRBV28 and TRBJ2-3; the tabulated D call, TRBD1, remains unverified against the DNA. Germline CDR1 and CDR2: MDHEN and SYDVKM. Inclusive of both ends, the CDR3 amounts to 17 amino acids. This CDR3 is CASRKLGGGGNEQFFGP.

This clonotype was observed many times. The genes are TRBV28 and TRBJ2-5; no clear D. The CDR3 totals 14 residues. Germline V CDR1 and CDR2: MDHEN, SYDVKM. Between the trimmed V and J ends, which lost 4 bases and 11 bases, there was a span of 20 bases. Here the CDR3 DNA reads TGTGCCAGCAGTTCCCCACTACTCGACAATGAGCAGTACTTC. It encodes CASSSPLLDNEQYF.

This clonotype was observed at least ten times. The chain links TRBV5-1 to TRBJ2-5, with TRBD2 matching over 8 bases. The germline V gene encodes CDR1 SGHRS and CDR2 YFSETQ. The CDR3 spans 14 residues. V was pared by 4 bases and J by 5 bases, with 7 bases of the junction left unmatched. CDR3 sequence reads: CASSRTSMGETQYF. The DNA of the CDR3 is TGCGCCAGCAGCCGGACTAGCATGGGGGAGACCCAGTACTTC.

The chain's CDR3 is CASSLYRTSGASYNEQFF. CDR3 nucleotide sequence: TGTGCCAGCAGCCTATATCGGACTAGCGGGGCCTCCTACAATGAGCAGTTCTTC. V usage is TRBV7-2 and J usage is TRBJ2-1, with TRBD2 identical over 12 bases. After removal of 5 bases from V and 0 bases from J, the junction contained 8 bases not matched to a gene. Germline-derived CDR1 and CDR2 are SGHTA and FQGNSA. The CDR3 extends over 18 amino acids.

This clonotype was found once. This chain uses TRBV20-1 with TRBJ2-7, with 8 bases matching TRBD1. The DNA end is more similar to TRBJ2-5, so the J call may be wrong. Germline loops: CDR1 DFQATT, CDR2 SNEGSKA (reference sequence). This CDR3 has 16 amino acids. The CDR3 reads CSARYAGTGEEETQYF. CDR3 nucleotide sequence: TGCAGTGCCCGATATGCGGGGACAGGAGAAGAAGAGACCCAGTACTTC.

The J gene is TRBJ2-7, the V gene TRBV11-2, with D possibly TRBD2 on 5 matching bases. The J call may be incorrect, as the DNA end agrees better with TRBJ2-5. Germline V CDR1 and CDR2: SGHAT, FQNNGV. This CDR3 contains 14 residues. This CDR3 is CASSLDLAWETQYF. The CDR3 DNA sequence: TGTGCCAGCAGCTTAGATTTAGCGTGGGAGACCCAGTACTTC.

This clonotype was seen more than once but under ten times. Here the CDR3 DNA reads TGTGCCAGCTCACCACGTGAAGACAGGGGGACTGAAGCTTTCTTT. This codes for CASSPREDRGTEAFF. This chain links TRBV18 with TRBJ1-1; 9 bases map to TRBD1. Trimming removed 1 base from V and 5 bases from J; junction bases left unmatched: 5. The germline V gene has CDR1 KGHSH and CDR2 LQKENI. CDR3 size: 15 residues.

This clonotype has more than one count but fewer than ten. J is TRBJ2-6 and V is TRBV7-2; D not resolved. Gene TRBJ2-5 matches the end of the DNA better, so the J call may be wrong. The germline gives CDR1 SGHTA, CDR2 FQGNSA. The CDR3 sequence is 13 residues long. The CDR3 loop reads CASSLVGGETQYF. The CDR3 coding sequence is TGTGCCAGCAGCTTGGTGGGTGGCGAGACCCAGTACTTC.

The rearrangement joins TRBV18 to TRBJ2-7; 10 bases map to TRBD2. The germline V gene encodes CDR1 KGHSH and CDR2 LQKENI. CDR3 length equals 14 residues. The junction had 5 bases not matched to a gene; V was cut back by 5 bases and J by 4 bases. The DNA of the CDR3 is TGTGCCAGCTCAGTAGCGGGAGGAGGGTACGAGCAGTACTTC. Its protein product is CASSVAGGGYEQYF.

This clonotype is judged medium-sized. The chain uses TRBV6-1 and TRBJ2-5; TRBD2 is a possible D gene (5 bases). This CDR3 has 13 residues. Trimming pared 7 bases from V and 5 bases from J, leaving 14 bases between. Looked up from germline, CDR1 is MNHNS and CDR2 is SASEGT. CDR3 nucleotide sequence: TGTGCCAGCATTCGAGCGGTCGGGGAGACCCAGTACTTC. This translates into CASIRAVGETQYF.

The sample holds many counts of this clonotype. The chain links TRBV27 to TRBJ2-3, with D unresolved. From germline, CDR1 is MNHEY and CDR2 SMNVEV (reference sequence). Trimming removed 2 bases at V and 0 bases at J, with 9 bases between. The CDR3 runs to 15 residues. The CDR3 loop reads CASSLTSLSTDTQYF. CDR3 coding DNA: TGTGCCAGCAGTTTAACCTCCCTGAGCACAGATACGCAGTATTTT.

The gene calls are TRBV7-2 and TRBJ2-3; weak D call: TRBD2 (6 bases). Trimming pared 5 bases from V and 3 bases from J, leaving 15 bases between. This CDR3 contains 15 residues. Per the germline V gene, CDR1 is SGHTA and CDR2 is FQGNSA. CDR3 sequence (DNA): TGTGCCAGCAGCCTAGAGACTAGAAAAACAGATACGCAGTATTTT. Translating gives CASSLETRKTDTQYF.